What follows describes a single T cell receptor (beta chain). This table comes from immunoSEQ multiplex PCR, and its TCRdb copy is limited to in-frame clones, with some not included. The table shows 35,000 or so clones, with over 75% occurring only once. The sample is drawn from a study of monozygotic twins with cystic fibrosis. The CDR3 runs to 17 residues. With 0 bases clipped from V and 1 base from J, the junction kept 9 bases outside the gene matches. Germline V CDR1 and CDR2: SGHRS, YFSETQ. This TCR derives from a girl aged 2-10 years with cystic fibrosis. This chain links TRBV5-1 with TRBJ1-1, with 7 bases lining up with TRBD1. The sequenced sample was blood. The CDR3 DNA sequence: TGCGCCAGCAGCTTGGCGAGACAGGGAGGAAAGAACACTGAAGCTTTCTTT. The encoded protein is CASSLARQGGKNTEAFF.